This TCR beta chain was observed in a study of blood T cell repertoires in COVID-19. The wider study: Donors in the United States, Italy and Spain gave samples during acute or convalescent COVID-19.

Profiling relied on immunoSEQ multiplex PCR, and the TCRdb table lists in-frame clones only, not all of them. Among some 490,000 clones listed, approximately 90% were seen once. The CDR3 totals 15 residues. Germline CDR1 reads SGDLS; CDR2 reads YYNGEE. Unmatched junction bases numbered 4, after V lost 3 bases and J lost 3 bases. The chain links TRBV9 to TRBJ2-1, with TRBD2 matching over 9 bases. The clonotype comes from a woman aged 55-75 years who had recovered from COVID-19. What was sequenced was PBMCs or T cells enriched from blood (not recorded which). CDR3 sequence reads: CASSERGDDYNEQFF. Written as DNA, the CDR3 is TGTGCCAGCAGCGAGCGGGGGGACGACTACAATGAGCAGTTCTTC.